A single sample is the source of the 20 T cell receptor beta chains below, sequenced in a study of OX40 agonist ivuxolimab in advanced cancers. Generated by immunoSEQ multiplex PCR, the TCRdb table keeps only in-frame clones and is missing some. The table lists about 63,000 clones, approximately 90% of them singletons, with under 14% in the top ten. The source was CD4+ or CD8+ T cells sorted from blood, collected in a trial of the OX40 agonist ivuxolimab. These receptors were taken from an adult with an advanced solid tumor such as melanoma, head and neck, liver or kidney cancer.

This chain joins TRBV5-1 and TRBJ2-5; 14 bases fit TRBD2. The trim removed 3 bases at V and 4 bases at J, leaving 2 bases unmatched. CDR3 length: 15 amino acids. Germline V gene data show CDR1 as SGHRS and CDR2 as YFSETQ. Here the CDR3 DNA reads TGCGCCAGCAGCTGGGGACTAGCGGGAGCAGAGACCCAGTACTTC. Encoded protein: CASSWGLAGAETQYF.

The rearrangement joins TRBV4-1 to TRBJ1-5, with D perhaps TRBD1 (5 bases). Trimming removed 2 bases at V and 4 bases at J, with 9 bases between. CDR3 length: 14 residues. Germline CDR1 reads MGHRA; CDR2 reads YSYEKL. CDR3 protein: CASSQRGSNQPQHF. For the CDR3, the DNA is TGCGCCAGCAGCCAAAGGGGCAGTAATCAGCCCCAGCATTTT.

In regard to this clone: A far larger clone is off by one base, so a read error is likely. The CDR3 DNA follows: TGTGCCAGCAGCTTGGCCTTTTTGGGGGATGAAAAACTGTTTTTT. Encoded protein: CASSLAFLGDEKLFF. The V and J genes are TRBV13 and TRBJ1-4; D may be TRBD1 (5 bases). The CDR3 has 15 residues. Trimming removed 3 bases from V and 6 bases from J, with 14 bases in between. The germline CDR1 and CDR2 sequences are PRHDT and FYEKMQ (reference sequence).

The chain recombines TRBV21-1 with TRBJ1-5. TRBV21-1 is designated a pseudogene. The CDR3 loop spans 16 amino acids. As DNA, the CDR3 is TGTGCCAGCAGCAACGGAATCGGACTCGGGGGTCAGCCCCAGCATTTT. Protein sequence: CASSNGIGLGGQPQHF.

V usage is TRBV5-1 and J usage is TRBJ2-3; no reliable D call. Trimming cost V 0 bases and J 2 bases, with 10 bases left between them. CDR1 is SGHRS and CDR2 is YFSETQ in the germline V gene. The CDR3 loop spans 15 amino acids. Here the CDR3 reads CASSLAAPYTDTQYF. Here the CDR3 DNA reads TGCGCCAGCAGCTTGGCTGCTCCTTACACAGATACGCAGTATTTT. Variable domain in full (rest from reference TRBV5-1 and TRBJ2-3): KAGVTQTPRYLIKTRGQQVTLSCSPISGHRSVSWYQQTPGQGLQFLFEYFSETQRNKGNFPGRFSGRQFSNSRSEMNVSTLELGDSALYLCASSLAAPYTDTQYFGPGTRLTVL.

V is TRBV2 and J is TRBJ2-1; 7 nucleotides align to TRBD1. The ends lost 3 bases at V and 2 bases at J; junction bases unmatched: 4. This CDR3 contains 15 residues. The germline CDR1 and CDR2 sequences are SNHLY and FYNNEI. DNA of the CDR3: TGTGCCAGCAGTGATCAGGGACAGCCCTACAATGAGCAGTTCTTC. Its translation: CASSDQGQPYNEQFF.

V is TRBV1 and J is TRBJ2-5; TRBD2 reflects the table's D call only, with no check against the DNA. The better agreement between TRBJ2-7 and the DNA end casts doubt on the J call. TRBV1 is given as a pseudogene. This CDR3 comprises 21 residues. CDR3 coding DNA: TGCACCAGCAGCCAAGGCGGTGCCCCATGGGTAACTAGCGGGTACCCCTACGAGCAGTACTTC. It translates to CTSSQGGAPWVTSGYPYEQYF.

With regard to this clone: An end of the junction differs from the germline gene, which may be a read error. The chain couples TRBV2 to TRBJ1-2, with 7 bases matching TRBD1. The CDR3 length is 12 residues. Germline CDR1 and CDR2: SNHLY and FYNNEI. CDR3 DNA: TGTGCCGGCAGACTCACAGGGGACGGCTACACCTTC. It encodes CAGRLTGDGYTF.

V is TRBV6-5 and J is TRBJ2-5, with no clear D. Germline CDR1 and CDR2: MNHEY and SVGAGI. The CDR3 runs 14 residues. V gave up 8 bases and J gave up 1 base, with 14 bases separating them. The CDR3 nucleotides are TGTGCCAGCGGCCACGGGCAGGTCCAAGAGACCCAGTACTTC. Its translation: CASGHGQVQETQYF.

The rearrangement links TRBV15 to TRBJ2-1; 12 nucleotides agree with TRBD2. This CDR3 contains 18 residues. Per germline, CDR1 LNHNV and CDR2 YYDKDF (reference sequence). V shed 0 bases and J 7 bases; nucleotides not matched to a gene: 10. The CDR3 nucleotides are TGTGCCACCAGCAGAGACAACCTCCTAGCGGGGGGGCGTAATGAGCAGTTCTTC. Amino acid sequence: CATSRDNLLAGGRNEQFF.

The chain has TRBV7-6 and TRBJ2-5; D unresolved. This CDR3 is 16 amino acids long. CDR1 is SGHVS, CDR2 FNYEAQ, per germline. Trimming left V 0 bases short and J 5 bases short, with 16 bases between. CDR3 bases: TGTGCCAGCAGCTTAGCGGCGTCAGCCGTGGGGGAGACCCAGTACTTC. It encodes CASSLAASAVGETQYF.

This clone was counted once. The gene calls are TRBV5-1 and TRBJ2-5; 11 nucleotides agree with TRBD2. The CDR3 has 16 amino acids. CDR1 SGHRS and CDR2 YFSETQ come from the germline V gene. V shed 0 bases, J shed 5 bases, and the junction held 6 bases outside the gene matches. The CDR3 DNA reads TGCGCCAGCAGCTTGGTACTAGCGGGAGTAGGGGAGACCCAGTACTTC. Translating it yields CASSLVLAGVGETQYF.

The J gene is TRBJ1-2, the V gene TRBV5-6; D ambiguous. The ends were cut back, 4 bases at V and 3 bases at J, with 7 bases in the middle. The CDR3 totals 12 residues. Germline CDR1 and CDR2: SGHDT and YYEEEE. The CDR3 sequence is CASSRPDYGYTF. CDR3 DNA sequence: TGTGCCAGCAGCCGTCCTGACTATGGCTACACCTTC.

This sequence joins TRBV7-9 and TRBJ1-2; 7 bases match TRBD1. From germline, CDR1 is SEHNR and CDR2 FQNEAQ (reference sequence). The V segment lost 5 bases and the J segment 7 bases; nucleotides outside the gene matches: 7. This CDR3 has 13 amino acids. CDR3 sequence (DNA): TGTGCCAGCAGCCCAGGGGGGGTGGCTGGCTACACCTTC. It translates to CASSPGGVAGYTF.

J is TRBJ2-3 and V is TRBV11-2, with TRBD2 as a possible D gene (6 bases). CDR1 is SGHAT and CDR2 is FQNNGV in the germline V gene. The CDR3 length is 13 residues. V was trimmed by 1 base and J by 5 bases, leaving 7 bases between them. The CDR3 sequence: CASSLAGVDTQYF. Written as DNA, the CDR3 is TGTGCCAGCAGCTTAGCGGGAGTAGATACGCAGTATTTT.

This clone showed up just a few times. J is TRBJ2-3 and V is TRBV4-2; no firm D call. The CDR3 is 13 residues long. V dropped 4 bases and J dropped 1 base, with 6 bases sitting between them. Germline V CDR1 and CDR2: LGHNA, YNFKEQ. CDR3 amino acids: CASSREGTDTQYF. The CDR3 region has the DNA TGTGCCAGCAGCCGGGAAGGCACAGATACGCAGTATTTT.

The chain combines TRBV25-1 with TRBJ1-1, with 8 bases lining up with TRBD1. V gave up 3 bases and J gave up 2 bases; unmatched junction bases: 5. CDR1 and CDR2 (germline): MGHDK, SYGVNS. The CDR3 length is 15 residues. For the CDR3, the DNA is TGTGCCAGCAGTGATCCCGGGACAGGAAACACTGAAGCTTTCTTT. It codes for CASSDPGTGNTEAFF. Together with reference TRBV25-1 and TRBJ1-1, the CDR3 gives the full variable domain: EADIYQTPRYLVIGTGKKITLECSQTMGHDKMYWYQQDPGMELHLIHYSYGVNSTEKGDLSSESTVSRIRTEHFPLTLESARPSHTSQYLCASSDPGTGNTEAFFGQGTRLTVV.

This clone was observed once. The chain uses TRBV6-1 and TRBJ2-1; D not certain. The CDR3 has 13 residues. In germline, CDR1 is MNHNS, CDR2 SASEGT. The ends were cut back, 1 base at V and 5 bases at J, with 6 bases in the middle. CDR3 in DNA: TGTGCCAGCAGTGAAGGCAGGCACAATGAGCAGTTCTTC. Its translation is CASSEGRHNEQFF.

V is TRBV6-6 and J is TRBJ1-2; tentative D call: TRBD1 (5 bases). V gave up 2 bases and J gave up 2 bases, with 9 bases separating them. This CDR3 comprises 14 residues. Per germline, CDR1 MNHNY and CDR2 SVGAGI (reference sequence). CDR3 coding DNA: TGTGCCAGCAGTTACCACCGGGACAACTATGGCTACACCTTC. Translated: CASSYHRDNYGYTF.

The chain combines TRBV9 with TRBJ2-2; no definite D call. The CDR3 loop spans 13 amino acids. CDR1 SGDLS and CDR2 YYNGEE come from the germline V gene. V was cut by 3 bases and J by 7 bases, with 10 bases left in between. The CDR3, as DNA: TGTGCCAGCAGCGCCGGATGGGGCGGGGAGCTGTTTTTT. Translating it yields CASSAGWGGELFF.